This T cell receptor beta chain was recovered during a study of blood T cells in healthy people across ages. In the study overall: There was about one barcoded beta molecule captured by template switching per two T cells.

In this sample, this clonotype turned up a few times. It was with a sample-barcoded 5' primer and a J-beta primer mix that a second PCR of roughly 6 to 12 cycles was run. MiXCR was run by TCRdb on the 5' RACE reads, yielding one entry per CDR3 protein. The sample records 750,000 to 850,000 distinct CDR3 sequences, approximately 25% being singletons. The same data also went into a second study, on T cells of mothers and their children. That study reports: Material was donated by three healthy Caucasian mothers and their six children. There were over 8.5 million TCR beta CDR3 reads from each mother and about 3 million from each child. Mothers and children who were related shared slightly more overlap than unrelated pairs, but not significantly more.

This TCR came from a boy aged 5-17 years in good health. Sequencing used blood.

The CDR3 DNA sequence: TGTGCCAGCAGCTTAGATGCGGGAATGGTCGATGAGCAGTTCTTC. Its translation: CASSLDAGMVDEQFF. The chain combines TRBV7-9 with TRBJ2-5; perhaps TRBD2 as D (6 bases). Near its end, the DNA agrees better with TRBJ2-1, so the J call may be wrong. Per the germline V gene, CDR1 is SEHNR and CDR2 is FQNEAQ (reference sequence). The CDR3 loop spans 15 amino acids.